This is a list of T cell receptor beta chains from one sample in a study of cytomegalovirus exposure and HLA in healthy donors. The repertoire was sequenced with immunoSEQ multiplex PCR; TCRdb's copy has only in-frame clones and lacks some. The sample has fewer than 250,000 clones, more than 75% seen once. Sequenced material: PBMCs. Receptors originate from a man aged 35-49 years in good health and CMV-seropositive. The CDR3 runs from the conserved cysteine through the conserved F or W.

v_gene	j_gene	CDR3aa
TRBV30	TRBJ2-6	CAWNLVTGANVLTF
TRBV19	TRBJ1-1	CASTQRRGNTEAFF
TRBV29-1	TRBJ1-5	CTDGGVLGQPQHF
TRBV7-8	TRBJ2-5	CASSFPSGSFGETQYF
TRBV5-6	TRBJ1-4	CASSARRTANEKLFF
TRBV28	TRBJ2-5	CASSTGNQETQYF
TRBV25-1	TRBJ1-1	CASSRGLNTEAFF
TRBV5-6	TRBJ2-2	CASSLAGGTGELFF
TRBV5-5	TRBJ1-1	CASSLRFQGLNTEAFF
TRBV6-1	TRBJ2-5	CASSPLAGAETQYF
TRBV5-4	TRBJ1-4	CASSSTGGLANEKLFF
TRBV7-9	TRBJ1-1	CASSLSLNTEAFF
TRBV5-5	TRBJ1-4	CASRPGRQTANEKLFF